This entry lists 22 T cell receptor beta chains sequenced from one sample in a study of blood T cell repertoires in COVID-19. TCRdb keeps only in-frame clones here, not all; method: immunoSEQ multiplex PCR. This table holds about 47,000 clones, around 90% found once. Specimen: peripheral blood. These receptors were collected from a man between 50 and 59 years old with active COVID-19.

The chain links TRBV5-1 to TRBJ1-4, with D perhaps matching TRBD1 (5 bases). V gave up 0 bases and J gave up 8 bases, with 17 bases separating them. CDR3 length: 16 amino acids. Germline loops: CDR1 SGHRS, CDR2 YFSETQ. CDR3 nucleotide sequence: TGCGCCAGCAGCTTGGGGCAGGCGGGGGTTGGCGAAAAACTGTTTTTT. Its protein product is CASSLGQAGVGEKLFF.

The sample holds a few counts of this clone. The J gene is TRBJ2-2, the V gene TRBV7-9, with 15 bases aligning to TRBD2. The CDR3 covers 18 residues. V lost 5 bases, J lost 4 bases, and 8 bases stayed unmatched. Germline CDR1 is SEHNR and CDR2 is FQNEAQ (reference sequence). The CDR3 sequence is CASSQGLAGGTPTGELFF. The CDR3 nucleotides read TGTGCCAGCAGCCAGGGACTAGCGGGAGGAACCCCCACCGGGGAGCTGTTTTTT.

The chain links TRBV2 to TRBJ1-3; D perhaps matches TRBD1 (5 bases). V was trimmed by 4 bases and J by 1 base, leaving 11 bases between them. Germline V CDR1 and CDR2: SNHLY, FYNNEI. The CDR3 length is 15 residues. In DNA, the CDR3 is TGTGCCAGCAGTGCCGACAGAATTTCTGGAAACACCATATATTTT. It translates to CASSADRISGNTIYF. The full variable domain, completed using reference TRBV2 and TRBJ1-3, is EPEVTQTPSHQVTQMGQEVILRCVPISNHLYFYWYRQILGQKVEFLVSFYNNEISEKSEIFDDQFSVERPDGSNFTLKIRSTKLEDSAMYFCASSADRISGNTIYFGEGSWLTVV.

The chain has TRBV19 and TRBJ2-5, with 9 bases that match TRBD1. CDR1 LNHDA and CDR2 SQIVND come from the germline V gene (reference sequence). The CDR3 length is 12 residues. The CDR3 protein is CASGGDRVPQYF. The CDR3 DNA follows: TGTGCAAGTGGGGGGGACAGGGTACCCCAGTACTTC.

The chain couples TRBV9 to TRBJ2-3; 10 bases are shared with TRBD2. Germline V gene data show CDR1 as SGDLS and CDR2 as YYNGEE. V lost 2 bases and J lost 5; bases outside the gene matches: 8. The CDR3 loop spans 16 amino acids. The CDR3 nucleotides read TGTGCCAGCAGCGTGAGCGGGGGGGCTACCATAGATACGCAGTATTTT. As protein: CASSVSGGATIDTQYF.

This clone was detected once. Here the CDR3 reads CASSMSTGLGELFF. DNA for the CDR3: TGCGCCAGCAGCATGTCTACAGGGCTCGGGGAGCTGTTTTTT. The V call is TRBV5-1, the J call TRBJ2-2; maybe TRBD1 (6 bases). V lost 4 bases to trimming and J lost 7 bases, with 14 bases between them. This CDR3 comprises 14 residues. Germline CDR1 reads SGHRS; CDR2 reads YFSETQ.

The chain has TRBV27 and TRBJ2-5, with 9 bases matching TRBD1. There are 14 residues in the CDR3. Germline-derived CDR1 and CDR2 are MNHEY and SMNVEV (reference sequence). The V and J ends lost 5 bases and 5 bases, in that order; junction bases with no gene match: 6. Here the CDR3 reads CASSKQGAGETQYF. The CDR3 DNA sequence: TGTGCCAGCAGTAAACAGGGGGCGGGGGAGACCCAGTACTTC.

This rearrangement joins TRBV28 to TRBJ2-1; a possible D gene is TRBD1 (6 bases). Trimming removed 4 bases at V and 4 bases at J, with 14 bases between. CDR3 size: 15 residues. Germline CDR1 and CDR2: MDHEN and SYDVKM. CDR3 amino acids: CASSSQGPIYNEQFF. CDR3 sequence (DNA): TGTGCCAGCAGTTCCCAGGGGCCCATTTACAATGAGCAGTTCTTC.

The gene calls are TRBV5-1 and TRBJ2-3, with D uncertain. With 0 bases removed from V and 6 bases from J, the gap between germline ends came to 14 bases. This CDR3 region has 15 residues. CDR1 is SGHRS and CDR2 is YFSETQ in the germline V gene. Here the CDR3 reads CASSLGLGPVDTQYF. CDR3 nucleotides: TGCGCCAGCAGCTTGGGGCTAGGCCCGGTGGATACGCAGTATTTT.

This chain links TRBV20-1 with TRBJ1-5; D is ambiguous. Germline V gene lookup returns CDR1 DFQATT and CDR2 SNEGSKA (reference sequence). Trimming shortened V by 3 bases and J by 3 bases, and 12 bases separated the two germline ends. The CDR3 covers 14 residues. The CDR3 spells CSASGGGYNQPQHF. The CDR3 DNA sequence: TGCAGTGCTAGTGGCGGCGGATACAATCAGCCCCAGCATTTT.

The chain combines TRBV6-1 with TRBJ1-1, with unresolved D. V dropped 3 bases and J dropped 1 base, with 6 bases sitting between them. Germline CDR1 is MNHNS and CDR2 is SASEGT. The CDR3 is 13 residues long. The CDR3 bases are TGTGCCAGCAGTGATACAGAGAACACTGAAGCTTTCTTT. This sequence encodes CASSDTENTEAFF.

The genes are TRBV5-4 and TRBJ1-2, with 10 bases identical to TRBD1. With 4 bases clipped from V and 0 bases from J, the junction kept 6 bases outside the gene matches. The CDR3 covers 16 residues. Looked up from germline, CDR1 is SGHNT and CDR2 is YYREEE (reference sequence). For the CDR3, the DNA is TGTGCCAGCAGCACGGGACAGGGGAGATCTAACTATGGCTACACCTTC. Protein product: CASSTGQGRSNYGYTF.

This clone showed up just once. The rearrangement joins TRBV19 to TRBJ2-3; 7 bases fit TRBD2. V was clipped by 1 base and J by 4 bases; unmatched bases: 5. Germline CDR1 LNHDA, CDR2 SQIVND (reference sequence). This CDR3 has 15 residues. DNA for the CDR3: TGTGCCAGTAGTATAGGTGGGAGGGCGGCAGATACGCAGTATTTT. This translates into CASSIGGRAADTQYF.

The rearrangement joins TRBV27 to TRBJ2-1; 7 nucleotides align to TRBD2. V lost 0 bases to trimming and J lost 7 bases; unmatched junction nucleotides: 9. CDR1 MNHEY and CDR2 SMNVEV come from the germline V gene (reference sequence). This CDR3 is built from 16 residues. This CDR3 is CASSLSVAGVGNEQFF. As DNA, the CDR3 is TGTGCCAGCAGTTTATCCGTGGCGGGAGTGGGTAATGAGCAGTTCTTC.

J is TRBJ1-1 and V is TRBV5-1; TRBD1 matches 7 bases. Trimming removed 5 bases from V and 2 bases from J; junction bases left unmatched: 9. CDR1 is SGHRS and CDR2 is YFSETQ in the germline V gene. The CDR3 contains 15 residues. CDR3 DNA: TGCGCCAGCAGGGCCTCGGGACAGCCCAACACTGAAGCTTTCTTT. This encodes CASRASGQPNTEAFF.

In DNA, the CDR3 is TGTGCCGCCACGGGCGGGGGGGCCGATGAGCAGTTCTTC. This encodes CAATGGGADEQFF. The rearrangement uses TRBV27 and TRBJ2-1; 9 bases fit TRBD2. With V trimmed by 11 bases and J by 8 bases, 10 bases remained unmatched. Looked up from germline, CDR1 is MNHEY and CDR2 is SMNVEV (reference sequence). The CDR3 is made up of 13 amino acids.

The chain links TRBV6-1 to TRBJ2-5, with 9 bases fitting TRBD2. The CDR3 has 15 residues. V lost 3 bases, J lost 5 bases, and 7 bases stayed unmatched. CDR1 and CDR2 (germline): MNHNS, SASEGT. In nucleotides, the CDR3 is TGTGCCAGCAGTGACAGGGGACTAGCAGCGGAGACCCAGTACTTC. Amino acid sequence: CASSDRGLAAETQYF.

The chain combines TRBV5-1 with TRBJ2-1; D is perhaps TRBD1 (6 bases). Trimming cost V 1 base and J 7 bases, with 15 bases left between them. The CDR3 covers 15 residues. From germline, CDR1 is SGHRS and CDR2 YFSETQ. In DNA, the CDR3 is TGCGCCAGCAGCTTGTTTACAGGGACGCTGAATGAGCAGTTCTTC. This gives the protein CASSLFTGTLNEQFF.

J is TRBJ1-2 and V is TRBV5-1, with 7 bases fitting TRBD1. The CDR3 is 16 amino acids. Germline loops: CDR1 SGHRS, CDR2 YFSETQ. V trimming: 1 base; J trimming: 0 bases; junction bases outside the gene matches: 6. In DNA, the CDR3 is TGCGCCAGCAGCTTGTCGACAGGGAAGGCTAACTATGGCTACACCTTC. Amino acids: CASSLSTGKANYGYTF.

The chain links TRBV12-3 or TRBV12-4 to TRBJ1-1; the D is unclear. CDR3 size: 13 residues. V lost 5 bases and J 0 bases, leaving 7 bases between the germline ends. The CDR3 loop is CASSGLMNTEAFF. CDR3 in DNA: TGTGCCAGCAGTGGCCTTATGAACACTGAAGCTTTCTTT.

V and J are TRBV11-3 and TRBJ1-2; D is possibly TRBD1 (5 bases). The CDR3 covers 15 residues. Trimming removed 5 bases at V and 7 bases at J, with 20 bases between. Per the germline V gene, CDR1 is SGHNT and CDR2 is YENEEA. The chain's CDR3 is CASSIESQGNLGYTF. CDR3 DNA: TGTGCCAGCAGCATCGAATCCCAGGGTAATCTTGGCTACACCTTC.

CDR3 nucleotides: TGTGCCAGTAGTTCACCGGGACAGGGGTTTGGTGGTGGCTACACCTTC. Translating gives CASSSPGQGFGGGYTF. The V and J genes are TRBV19 and TRBJ1-2; 10 bases line up with TRBD1. The CDR3 covers 16 residues. V trimming: 5 bases; J trimming: 7 bases; junction bases outside the gene matches: 13. Looked up from germline, CDR1 is LNHDA and CDR2 is SQIVND (reference sequence). Full variable domain (remainder filled in from reference TRBV19 and TRBJ1-2): DGGITQSPKYLFRKEGQNVTLSCEQNLNHDAMYWYRQDPGQGLRLIYYSQIVNDFQKGDIAEGYSVSREKKESFPLTVTSAQKNPTAFYLCASSSPGQGFGGGYTFGSGTRLTVV.